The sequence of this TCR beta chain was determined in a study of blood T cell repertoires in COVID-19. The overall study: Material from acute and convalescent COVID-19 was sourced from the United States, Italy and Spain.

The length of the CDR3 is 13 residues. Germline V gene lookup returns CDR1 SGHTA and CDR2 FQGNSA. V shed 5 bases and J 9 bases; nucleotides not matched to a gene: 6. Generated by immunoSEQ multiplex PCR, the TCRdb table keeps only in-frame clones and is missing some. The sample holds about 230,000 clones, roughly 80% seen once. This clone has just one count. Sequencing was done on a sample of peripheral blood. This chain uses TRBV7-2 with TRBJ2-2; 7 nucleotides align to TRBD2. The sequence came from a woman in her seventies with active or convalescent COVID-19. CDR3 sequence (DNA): TGTGCCAGCAGCGCCGGGACTACCTGGGAGCTGTTTTTT. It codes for CASSAGTTWELFF.